This T cell receptor (beta chain) was observed in a study of cytomegalovirus exposure and HLA in healthy donors. Study results and limitations: Rarity characterized most TCR sequences, yet some public TCRs appeared in many donors. Among TCR beta chains, those listed as cytomegalovirus-associated numbered roughly 150. According to a subsequent analysis, TCR clusters identified in the first cohort showed a tendency to co-occur across the 120 validation repertoires.

Assay: immunoSEQ multiplex PCR; the TCRdb copy retains only in-frame clones and omits some. This sample yields over 200,000 clones, of which 90% are seen a single time; about 0.36% belongs to the top ten. The CDR3 length is 14 residues. The V gene's germline CDR1 is SGHRS and CDR2 YFSETQ. The germline V and J ends were trimmed by 4 bases and 4 bases, with 12 bases remaining between them. A word on this clone: As yet, its antigen is unknown.

Sequencing was carried out using PBMCs. The V call is TRBV5-1, the J call TRBJ1-3; TRBD1 is a possible D gene (6 bases). The sequence derives from a woman aged 18-29 years in good health and CMV-seronegative. CDR3 coding DNA: TGCGCCAGCAGCCTAACAGGGCCGGGAAACACCATATATTTT. This codes for CASSLTGPGNTIYF.